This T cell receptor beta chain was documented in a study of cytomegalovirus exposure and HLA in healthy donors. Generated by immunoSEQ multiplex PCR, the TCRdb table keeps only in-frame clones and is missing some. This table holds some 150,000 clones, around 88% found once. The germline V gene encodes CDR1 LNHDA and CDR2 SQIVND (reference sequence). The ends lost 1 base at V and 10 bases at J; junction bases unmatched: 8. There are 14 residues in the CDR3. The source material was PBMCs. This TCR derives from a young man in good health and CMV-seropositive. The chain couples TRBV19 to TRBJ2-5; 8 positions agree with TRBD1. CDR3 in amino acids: CASSIGDRSTGQYF. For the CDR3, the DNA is TGTGCCAGTAGTATAGGGGACAGGTCAACGGGCCAGTACTTC. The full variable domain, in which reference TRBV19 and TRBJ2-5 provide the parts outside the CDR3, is DGGITQSPKYLFRKEGQNVTLSCEQNLNHDAMYWYRQDPGQGLRLIYYSQIVNDFQKGDIAEGYSVSREKKESFPLTVTSAQKNPTAFYLCASSIGDRSTGQYFGPGTRLLVL.